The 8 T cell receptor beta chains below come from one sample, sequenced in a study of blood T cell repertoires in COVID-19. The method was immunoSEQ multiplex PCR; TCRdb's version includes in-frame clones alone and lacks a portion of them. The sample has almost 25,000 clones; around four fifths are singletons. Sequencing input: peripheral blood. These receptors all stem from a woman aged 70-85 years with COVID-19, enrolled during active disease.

CDR3 in amino acids: CASSLATPGRTGNTIYF. CDR3 nucleotides: TGCGCCAGCAGCTTGGCCACCCCGGGAAGAACTGGAAACACCATATATTTT. This chain links TRBV5-1 with TRBJ1-3, with no clear D. The germline CDR1 and CDR2 sequences are SGHRS and YFSETQ. Between the trimmed V and J ends, which lost 0 bases and 2 bases, there was a span of 15 bases. The CDR3 sequence is 17 residues long.

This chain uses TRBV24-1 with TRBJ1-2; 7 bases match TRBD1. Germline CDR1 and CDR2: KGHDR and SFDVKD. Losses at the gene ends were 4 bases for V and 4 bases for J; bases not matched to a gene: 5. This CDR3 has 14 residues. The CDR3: CATSETGNVYGYTF. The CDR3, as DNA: TGTGCCACCAGTGAGACAGGGAACGTCTATGGCTACACCTTC.

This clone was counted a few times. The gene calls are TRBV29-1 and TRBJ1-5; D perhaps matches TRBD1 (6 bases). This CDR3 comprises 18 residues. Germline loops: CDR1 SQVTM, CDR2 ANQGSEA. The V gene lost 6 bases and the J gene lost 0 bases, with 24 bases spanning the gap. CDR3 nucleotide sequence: TGCAGCGTCTCAGCGGGACCTCAGGGGTCGTATAGCAATCAGCCCCAGCATTTT. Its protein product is CSVSAGPQGSYSNQPQHF.

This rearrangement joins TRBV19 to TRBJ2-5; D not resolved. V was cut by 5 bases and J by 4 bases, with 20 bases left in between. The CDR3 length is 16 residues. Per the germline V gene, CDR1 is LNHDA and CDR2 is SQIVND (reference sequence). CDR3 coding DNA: TGTGCCAGTAGTCCCCGGTCTCCCCGGGTAGGAGAGACCCAGTACTTC. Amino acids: CASSPRSPRVGETQYF.

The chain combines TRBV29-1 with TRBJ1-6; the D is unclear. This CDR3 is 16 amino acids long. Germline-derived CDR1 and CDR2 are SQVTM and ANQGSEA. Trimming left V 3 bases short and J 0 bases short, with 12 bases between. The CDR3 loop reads CSVEVGESSYNSPLHF. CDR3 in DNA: TGCAGCGTTGAGGTTGGGGAGAGCTCCTATAATTCACCCCTCCACTTT. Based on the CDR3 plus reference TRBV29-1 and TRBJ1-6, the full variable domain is SAVISQKPSRDICQRGTSLTIQCQVDSQVTMMFWYRQQPGQSLTLIATANQGSEATYESGFVIDKFPISRPNLTFSTLTVSNMSPEDSSIYLCSVEVGESSYNSPLHFGNGTRLTVT.

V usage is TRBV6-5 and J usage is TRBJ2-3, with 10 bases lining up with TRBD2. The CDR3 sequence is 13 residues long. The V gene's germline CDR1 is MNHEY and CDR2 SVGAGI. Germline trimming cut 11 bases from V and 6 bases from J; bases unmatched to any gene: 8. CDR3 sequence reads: CASKRGGLDTQYF. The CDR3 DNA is TGTGCCTCAAAGCGGGGGGGCCTCGATACGCAGTATTTT.

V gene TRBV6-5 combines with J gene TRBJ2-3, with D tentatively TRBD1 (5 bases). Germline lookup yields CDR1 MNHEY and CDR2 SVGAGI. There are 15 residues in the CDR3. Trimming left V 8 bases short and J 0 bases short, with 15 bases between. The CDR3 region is CASLWTQYSTDTQYF. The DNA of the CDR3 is TGTGCCAGCCTTTGGACACAATACAGCACAGATACGCAGTATTTT.

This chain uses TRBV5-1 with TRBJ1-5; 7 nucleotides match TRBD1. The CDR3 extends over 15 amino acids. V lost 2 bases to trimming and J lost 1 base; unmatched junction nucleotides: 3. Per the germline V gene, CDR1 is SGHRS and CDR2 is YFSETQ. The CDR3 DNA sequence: TGCGCCAGCAGCTTCACAGGGGAGAGCAATCAGCCCCAGCATTTT. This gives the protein CASSFTGESNQPQHF.